This T cell receptor beta chain derives from a study of blood T cell repertoires in COVID-19. The overall study: PBMCs, B-cell-depleted T cells, or T cells provided the cDNA or gDNA that made up the material.

V shed 5 bases, J shed 6 bases, and the junction held 9 bases outside the gene matches. CDR1 is SGHVS, CDR2 FNYEAQ, per germline. The CDR3 has 14 residues. Original analysis: It was from reference gene primer amplification that nucleated cell counts were estimated. Some clones are missing from TCRdb's copy, which holds only in-frame ones; the method was immunoSEQ multiplex PCR. V, J and clone size are taken as reported in that table, and D and trimming were inferred from the DNA itself. Of a few hundred thousand clones in the sample, 88% were seen once. The source material was PBMCs or T cells enriched from blood (not recorded which). The source of this sequence is a woman between 18 and 30 years old who had been exposed to COVID-19. The genes are TRBV7-6 and TRBJ2-7; 8 positions agree with TRBD1. The CDR3 sequence: CASSLGQERVEQYF. CDR3 bases: TGTGCCAGCAGCCTGGGACAGGAACGGGTCGAGCAGTACTTC.